Included here is one T cell receptor (beta chain) sequence, with context. The germline V and J ends were trimmed by 6 bases and 8 bases, with 14 bases remaining between them. This CDR3 contains 13 residues. Seattle enrolled patients during active infection and tracked them longitudinally. The data derive from a study of blood T cell repertoires in COVID-19. Study information: The study drew acute and convalescent COVID-19 samples from the United States, Italy and Spain. Sample material is recorded as cDNA or gDNA derived from T cells, B-cell-depleted T cells, or PBMCs.

Measured with immunoSEQ multiplex PCR; TCRdb has only the in-frame clones, and not every one. Among under 350,000 clones listed, roughly 89% were seen once. The chain joins TRBV12-3 or TRBV12-4 to TRBJ2-1; D is unclear. This receptor was taken from a woman aged 25 to 39 with COVID-19, enrolled during active disease. The sequencing sample was made of peripheral blood. For the CDR3, the DNA is TGTGCCAGCAGCTTTTCCCCACAGTATGAGCAGTTCTTC. This codes for CASSFSPQYEQFF.